The 18 T cell receptor beta chains listed next were all sequenced from one sample in a study of blood T cell repertoires in COVID-19. Method: immunoSEQ multiplex PCR; TCRdb's copy keeps in-frame clones and lacks some. The sample consists of some 87,000 clones, around 81% of them appearing once. Sequenced input: peripheral blood. Source of these receptors: a woman in her seventies with active or convalescent COVID-19.

V usage is TRBV27 and J usage is TRBJ1-5; possible D gene TRBD1, 5 bases. Germline V gene lookup returns CDR1 MNHEY and CDR2 SMNVEV (reference sequence). This CDR3 is built from 15 residues. Trimming pared 7 bases from V and 2 bases from J, leaving 15 bases between. CDR3 in DNA: TGTGCCAGCATGGCTGGGTGGGGCCGCAATCAGCCCCAGCATTTT. It specifies CASMAGWGRNQPQHF.

The chain has TRBV5-1 and TRBJ2-3, with 14 bases that match TRBD2. The CDR3 is made up of 17 amino acids. V trimming: 8 bases; J trimming: 1 base; junction bases outside the gene matches: 9. CDR1 is SGHRS and CDR2 is YFSETQ in the germline V gene. The CDR3 coding sequence is TGCGCCAGTGGACTAGCGGGGGGCCTTTCCGGCACAGATACGCAGTATTTT. This sequence encodes CASGLAGGLSGTDTQYF.

The rearrangement joins TRBV19 to TRBJ2-1; 11 bases fit TRBD2. CDR3 length equals 18 residues. Germline V gene sequence: CDR1 LNHDA, CDR2 SQIVND (reference sequence). After removal of 3 bases from V and 5 bases from J, the junction contained 12 bases not matched to a gene. The CDR3 loop is CASSIWVGLAGGNNEQFF. CDR3 sequence (DNA): TGTGCCAGTAGTATCTGGGTGGGGCTAGCGGGGGGCAACAATGAGCAGTTCTTC. The full variable domain, in which reference TRBV19 and TRBJ2-1 provide the parts outside the CDR3, is DGGITQSPKYLFRKEGQNVTLSCEQNLNHDAMYWYRQDPGQGLRLIYYSQIVNDFQKGDIAEGYSVSREKKESFPLTVTSAQKNPTAFYLCASSIWVGLAGGNNEQFFGPGTRLTVL.

The chain couples TRBV15 to TRBJ1-1, with D perhaps matching TRBD1 (6 bases). The CDR3 runs 15 residues. Germline CDR1 is LNHNV and CDR2 is YYDKDF (reference sequence). Trimming pared 2 bases from V and 0 bases from J, leaving 10 bases between. The CDR3 DNA reads as TGTGCCACCAGCAGATCCGGGACACTGAACACTGAAGCTTTCTTT. Protein: CATSRSGTLNTEAFF.

This chain links TRBV29-1 with TRBJ1-1; 8 nucleotides line up with TRBD1. The CDR3 is 14 amino acids. The germline gives CDR1 SQVTM, CDR2 ANQGSEA. The trim removed 7 bases at V and 2 bases at J, leaving 9 bases unmatched. CDR3 in DNA: TGCAGCGCTTTAACCGGGACAGGAAACACTGAAGCTTTCTTT. Its protein product is CSALTGTGNTEAFF.

V and J are TRBV20-1 and TRBJ2-7; the match to TRBD2 covers 8 bases. Per germline, CDR1 DFQATT and CDR2 SNEGSKA (reference sequence). The CDR3 spans 15 residues. Losses at the gene ends were 3 bases for V and 7 bases for J; bases not matched to a gene: 14. DNA of the CDR3: TGCAGTGCTAGTTATGGCGGGGGGCCCCTAGAGGAGCAGTACTTC. Translating it yields CSASYGGGPLEEQYF.

V is TRBV18 and J is TRBJ1-2; TRBD1 might be the D (6 bases). The V end was cut by 3 bases, the J end by 3 bases, with 14 bases between. The CDR3 is 15 amino acids. In germline, CDR1 is KGHSH, CDR2 LQKENI. DNA for the CDR3: TGTGCCAGCTCACCCCGAGGTGGGGGCGACTATGGCTACACCTTC. Translated: CASSPRGGGDYGYTF.

The chain links TRBV3-1 (or the pseudogene TRBV3-2) to TRBJ2-3; 9 nucleotides align to TRBD2. This CDR3 is built from 16 residues. Germline-derived CDR1 and CDR2 are LGHDT and YNNKEL (reference sequence). Trimming took 2 bases from V and 4 from J; bases not matched to a gene: 7. CDR3 nucleotides: TGTGCCAGCAGCCAAAGGCCTAGCGGGGAACCAGATACGCAGTATTTT. Protein sequence: CASSQRPSGEPDTQYF.

This rearrangement joins TRBV6-5 to TRBJ1-2, with a weak D call TRBD1 (6 bases). Germline V lookup: CDR1 MNHEY, CDR2 SVGAGI. Trimming shortened V by 2 bases and J by 5 bases, and 12 bases separated the two germline ends. This CDR3 region has 14 residues. The chain's CDR3 is CASSYGGQPYGYTF. CDR3 nucleotide sequence: TGTGCCAGCAGTTACGGGGGCCAGCCTTATGGCTACACCTTC.

This chain joins TRBV10-3 and TRBJ2-1; 11 nucleotides match TRBD2. Germline CDR1 and CDR2: ENHRY and SYGVKD. Trimming removed 2 bases from V and 5 bases from J; junction bases left unmatched: 2. The CDR3 has 15 amino acids. Here the CDR3 DNA reads TGTGCCATCAGTGAGACTAGCGGGGGAAACAATGAGCAGTTCTTC. It is translated as CAISETSGGNNEQFF.

The gene calls are TRBV7-9 and TRBJ1-6; tentatively, D is TRBD1 (5 bases). Germline loops: CDR1 SEHNR, CDR2 FQNEAQ (reference sequence). There are 17 residues in the CDR3. V was clipped by 5 bases and J by 8 bases, with 22 bases between them. The chain's CDR3 is CASSGGFLTDGYSPLHF. CDR3 in DNA: TGTGCCAGCAGCGGGGGGTTCCTGACGGACGGATATTCACCCCTCCACTTT.

The rearrangement joins TRBV3-1 (or the pseudogene TRBV3-2) to TRBJ2-4; 9 bases are a match to TRBD2. The J segment lost 1 base and the V segment lost 4 bases, leaving 11 bases of the junction unmatched. The CDR3 is made up of 18 amino acids. Germline lookup yields CDR1 LGHDT and CDR2 YNNKEL (reference sequence). Here the CDR3 reads CASSPRGGASLAKNIQYF. CDR3 DNA sequence: TGTGCCAGCAGCCCGCGGGGGGGCGCTTCACTGGCCAAAAACATTCAGTACTTC.

This chain links TRBV9 with TRBJ1-1; tentative D call: TRBD1 (5 bases). The CDR3 sequence is 15 residues long. Trimming took off 3 bases at V and 4 bases at J, with 16 bases between the two ends. Germline CDR1 and CDR2: SGDLS and YYNGEE. The CDR3 is CASSAVSGGGTEAFF. The CDR3 DNA sequence: TGTGCCAGCAGCGCGGTTTCCGGGGGAGGCACTGAAGCTTTCTTT.

This clone appeared once. This sequence joins TRBV7-6 and TRBJ2-7; D is unresolved. Per germline, CDR1 SGHVS and CDR2 FNYEAQ. V was shortened by 2 bases and J by 3 bases, with 8 bases between the two germline ends. There are 13 residues in the CDR3. CDR3 DNA: TGTGCCAGCAGCTTAAAACCTAACTACGAGCAGTACTTC. It encodes CASSLKPNYEQYF.

The rearrangement uses TRBV10-3 and TRBJ1-3; 7 bases fit TRBD1. The CDR3 spans 13 residues. J gave up 0 bases and V 10 bases, and 3 bases lay outside the gene matches. Germline CDR1 reads ENHRY; CDR2 reads SYGVKD. The CDR3: CATGQDSGNTIYF. The CDR3 bases are TGTGCCACCGGACAGGACTCTGGAAACACCATATATTTT.

This clone has just a few counts. The rearrangement uses TRBV11-2 and TRBJ2-7, with D maybe TRBD1 (6 bases). The germline V gene encodes CDR1 SGHAT and CDR2 FQNNGV. The ends were cut back, 2 bases at V and 4 bases at J, with 15 bases in the middle. CDR3 length equals 15 residues. In DNA form, the CDR3 reads TGTGCCAGCAGCTTAACGTCTCAGGGGTTGTACGAGCAGTACTTC. This translates into CASSLTSQGLYEQYF.

On this clone itself: The sample carries other DNA sequences with the same CDR3. The CDR3, as DNA: TGCGCCAGCCGGTCGGGTCTAGCGGGGAACACCGGGGAGCTGTTTTTT. Protein product: CASRSGLAGNTGELFF. The genes are TRBV5-1 and TRBJ2-2; 8 nucleotides agree with TRBD2. The CDR3 extends over 16 amino acids. Trimming took 7 bases from V and 1 from J; bases not matched to a gene: 9. From germline, CDR1 is SGHRS and CDR2 YFSETQ.

This sequence joins TRBV18 and TRBJ2-6; a possible D gene is TRBD1 (5 bases). The CDR3 extends over 17 amino acids. Trimming took 0 bases from V and 0 from J, leaving 9 bases between them. Germline V gene sequence: CDR1 KGHSH, CDR2 LQKENI. The CDR3 bases are TGTGCCAGCTCACCACCAGCCCAGGGCTCTGGGGCCAACGTCCTGACTTTC. The encoded protein is CASSPPAQGSGANVLTF. The whole variable domain, filled in from reference TRBV18 and TRBJ2-6, reads NAGVMQNPRHLVRRRGQEARLRCSPMKGHSHVYWYRQLPEEGLKFMVYLQKENIIDESGMPKERFSAEFPKEGPSILRIQQVVRGDSAAYFCASSPPAQGSGANVLTFGAGSRLTVL.